This T cell receptor beta chain stems from a study of OX40 agonist ivuxolimab in advanced cancers. Overall study: Cancers in dose escalation were hepatocellular, melanoma, renal cell and head and neck.

The repertoire was sequenced with immunoSEQ multiplex PCR; TCRdb's copy has only in-frame clones and lacks some. The data contain tens of thousands of clones, 85% of them seen just once; the ten biggest clones take up around 3.6%. Germline loops: CDR1 ENHRY, CDR2 SYGVKD. There are 14 residues in the CDR3. Trimming cost V 6 bases and J 2 bases; bases outside gene matches: 4. Patients who had autoimmune disease history or got systemic immunosuppression were left out. This chain joins TRBV10-3 and TRBJ2-3, with 8 bases aligning to TRBD1. The source material was CD4+ or CD8+ T cells sorted from blood, sampled in a trial of the OX40 agonist ivuxolimab. The receptor was derived from an adult with an advanced solid tumor such as melanoma, head and neck, liver or kidney cancer. The DNA for the CDR3 is TGTGCCATCAGACAGGGGGAGGACACAGATACGCAGTATTTT. As protein: CAIRQGEDTDTQYF.